This is a list of T cell receptor beta chains from one sample in a study of blood T cells in healthy people across ages. MiXCR was run by TCRdb on the 5' RACE reads, yielding one entry per CDR3 protein. This table has hundreds of thousands of distinct CDR3 sequences, 49% appearing once. The material sequenced was blood. These receptors came from a woman aged 55-69 years in good health. Each CDR3 is given with its conserved first and last residue. D genes are given only for firm matches. Clone size is stated in some rows and not others, as once, few, many or a class when expanded.

J gene: TRBJ2-3; clone size: .; D gene: TRBD2; V gene: TRBV11-2; CDR3 DNA: TGTGCCAGCAGCCCCCGGCCGAGCGGGAGAGGAGGAGATACGCAGTATTTT; CDR3 protein: CASSPRPSGRGGDTQYF
J gene: TRBJ1-1; clone size: .; D gene: .; V gene: TRBV7-9; CDR3 DNA: TGTGCCAGCAGCTTTAGGGGGAGAGGAATGAACACTGAAGCTTTCTTT; CDR3 protein: CASSFRGRGMNTEAFF
J gene: TRBJ2-7; clone size: .; D gene: TRBD1; V gene: TRBV29-1; CDR3 DNA: TGCAGCGGTTTAACCGGGACAGAATACGAGCGGTACTTC; CDR3 protein: CSGLTGTEYERYF
J gene: TRBJ2-1; clone size: .; D gene: .; V gene: TRBV2; CDR3 DNA: TGTGCCAGGACAGAGGGGACCCAAGAGACCCAGTTCTTC; CDR3 protein: CARTEGTQETQFF
J gene: TRBJ1-4; clone size: few; D gene: .; V gene: TRBV4-2; CDR3 DNA: TGTGCCAGCAGCCAAGATGATAAAGGGAGCGGTGAAAAACTGTTTTTT; CDR3 protein: CASSQDDKGSGEKLFF
J gene: TRBJ2-5; clone size: .; D gene: TRBD2; V gene: TRBV5-1; CDR3 DNA: TGCGCCAGCAGCTCTGGACTAGCGGCCCAAGAGACCCAGTACTTC; CDR3 protein: CASSSGLAAQETQYF
J gene: TRBJ2-1; clone size: .; D gene: .; V gene: TRBV7-9; CDR3 DNA: TGTGCCAGCAGCGAAATGGGTACTAGCTCCTACAATGAGCAGTTCTTC; CDR3 protein: CASSEMGTSSYNEQFF
J gene: TRBJ2-5; clone size: .; D gene: TRBD1; V gene: TRBV30; CDR3 DNA: TGTGCCTGGAATCCCACGACAGGGTCGGAGACCCAGTACTTC; CDR3 protein: CAWNPTTGSETQYF
J gene: TRBJ2-5; clone size: .; D gene: TRBD1; V gene: TRBV4-1; CDR3 DNA: TGCGCCAGCAGCCCCGGGACAGGGCTCTTCCACGACCAGTACTTC; CDR3 protein: CASSPGTGLFHDQYF
J gene: TRBJ1-4; clone size: .; D gene: TRBD1; V gene: TRBV4-3; CDR3 DNA: TGCGCCAGCAGCCAAGATCGAGACAGGGGCAGTGAAAAACTGTTTTTT; CDR3 protein: CASSQDRDRGSEKLFF
J gene: TRBJ2-7; clone size: few; D gene: .; V gene: TRBV29-1; CDR3 DNA: TGCAGCGTTGAAGATCGGGCCGGTTCCTCCTACGAGCAGTACTTC; CDR3 protein: CSVEDRAGSSYEQYF
J gene: TRBJ2-1; clone size: .; D gene: .; V gene: TRBV5-8; CDR3 DNA: TGTGCCAGCAGCTTACCGATGAGGGCCACCTACAATGAGCAGTTCTTC; CDR3 protein: CASSLPMRATYNEQFF
J gene: TRBJ2-2; clone size: .; D gene: TRBD2; V gene: TRBV20-1; CDR3 DNA: TGCAGTGCTACAGGACTAGCGGGAGTTCACACCGGGGAGCTGTTTTTT; CDR3 protein: CSATGLAGVHTGELFF
J gene: TRBJ2-3; clone size: once; D gene: .; V gene: TRBV10-3; CDR3 DNA: TGTGCCATCAGTGTTTTGGCGGGTCCTGGGACAGATACGCAGTATTTT; CDR3 protein: CAISVLAGPGTDTQYF
J gene: TRBJ2-3; clone size: few; D gene: .; V gene: TRBV10-3; CDR3 DNA: TGTGCCATAGGGGTTAGAGATCGACTAGACACAGATACGCAGTATTTT; CDR3 protein: CAIGVRDRLDTDTQYF
J gene: TRBJ2-2; clone size: .; D gene: TRBD1; V gene: TRBV5-4; CDR3 DNA: TGTGCCAGCAGCTCGCCGGGACAGGGACGGACCGGGGAGCTGTTTTTT; CDR3 protein: CASSSPGQGRTGELFF
J gene: TRBJ2-5; clone size: few; D gene: TRBD2; V gene: TRBV3-1; CDR3 DNA: TGTGCCAGCAGCCAAGATCTAGTAGCGGGAGTTCGGGAGACCCAGTACTTC; CDR3 protein: CASSQDLVAGVRETQYF
J gene: TRBJ2-1; clone size: few; D gene: TRBD2; V gene: TRBV12-3/TRBV12-4; CDR3 DNA: TGTGCCAGCAGTTTTGAGCTAGCGGGAGTCGATGAGCAGTTCTTC; CDR3 protein: CASSFELAGVDEQFF
J gene: TRBJ2-7; clone size: .; D gene: .; V gene: TRBV28; CDR3 DNA: TGTGCCAGCAGTTTATCCCCCCTTATGCGTTCAGGCGTCATCCCCTCCTACGAGCAGTACTTC; CDR3 protein: CASSLSPLMRSGVIPSYEQYF
J gene: TRBJ1-2; clone size: .; D gene: .; V gene: TRBV7-9; CDR3 DNA: TGTGCCAGCAGCTCATTGACAGCGTCTAGGAGTGGCTACACCTTC; CDR3 protein: CASSSLTASRSGYTF
J gene: TRBJ2-7; clone size: many; D gene: .; V gene: TRBV25-1; CDR3 DNA: TGTGCCAGCAGTGACGGGTCTGGAGACAGACCCTACGAGCAGTACTTC; CDR3 protein: CASSDGSGDRPYEQYF
J gene: TRBJ1-1; clone size: .; D gene: .; V gene: TRBV20-1; CDR3 DNA: TGCAGTGCTAGAGATCTAAGTAGTGGCACCATCATGAACACTGAAGTTTTCTTT; CDR3 protein: CSARDLSSGTIMNTEVFF
J gene: TRBJ1-2; clone size: .; D gene: .; V gene: TRBV28; CDR3 DNA: TGTGCCAGCAGTGGACGGGAGGTCTATGGCTACACCTTC; CDR3 protein: CASSGREVYGYTF
J gene: TRBJ1-1; clone size: .; D gene: .; V gene: TRBV5-1; CDR3 DNA: TGCGCCAGCAGCTATGACACAGGGCCGGGCTCCACTGAAGCTTTCTTT; CDR3 protein: CASSYDTGPGSTEAFF
J gene: TRBJ2-3; clone size: few; D gene: .; V gene: TRBV20-1; CDR3 DNA: TGCAGTGCTAGAGAACTAGGGGGGACAGATACGCAGTATTTT; CDR3 protein: CSARELGGTDTQYF
J gene: TRBJ2-1; clone size: .; D gene: .; V gene: TRBV6-5; CDR3 DNA: TGTGCCAGCAGTTTCGGACGGAAAGAGCAGTTCTTC; CDR3 protein: CASSFGRKEQFF
J gene: TRBJ2-3; clone size: .; D gene: .; V gene: TRBV4-2; CDR3 DNA: TGTGCCAGCAGCCAAGAATCCCTCTGGGCCTCTCCGTCAGATACGCAGTATTTT; CDR3 protein: CASSQESLWASPSDTQYF
J gene: TRBJ2-1; clone size: .; D gene: TRBD2; V gene: TRBV5-1; CDR3 DNA: TGCGCCAGCCAAACCCCGACTAGCGGGAGTAATGAGCAGTTCTTC; CDR3 protein: CASQTPTSGSNEQFF
J gene: TRBJ2-3; clone size: few; D gene: TRBD2; V gene: TRBV10-3; CDR3 DNA: TGTGCCATCAGTGAGCCTCTCGGCATAGCGGGCCCGATACTCGATACGCAGTATTTT; CDR3 protein: CAISEPLGIAGPILDTQYF
J gene: TRBJ2-3; clone size: .; D gene: TRBD2; V gene: TRBV27; CDR3 DNA: TGTGCCAGCAGTGAGATCCGACTAGCGGGAGGGGGGGATACGCAGTATTTT; CDR3 protein: CASSEIRLAGGGDTQYF
J gene: TRBJ2-6; clone size: .; D gene: .; V gene: TRBV29-1; CDR3 DNA: TGCAGCGTTGCGGGTCCGGACAACGTCCTGACTTTC; CDR3 protein: CSVAGPDNVLTF
J gene: TRBJ2-7; clone size: many; D gene: .; V gene: TRBV3-1; CDR3 DNA: TGTGCCAGCAGCCTAGGGGCCGAGCAGTACTTC; CDR3 protein: CASSLGAEQYF
J gene: TRBJ2-7; clone size: .; D gene: .; V gene: TRBV18; CDR3 DNA: TGTGCCAGCTCACCCGACCCAGGGAGCTCCTACGAGCAGTACTTC; CDR3 protein: CASSPDPGSSYEQYF
J gene: TRBJ1-2; clone size: .; D gene: .; V gene: TRBV5-1; CDR3 DNA: TGCGCCAGCAGCGGGGCTGAAGAAGGCTACACCTTC; CDR3 protein: CASSGAEEGYTF
J gene: TRBJ2-7; clone size: few; D gene: TRBD2; V gene: TRBV29-1; CDR3 DNA: TGCAGCGTTGAGGGACTAGCGGGAGGGAGCTCCTACGAGCAGTACTTC; CDR3 protein: CSVEGLAGGSSYEQYF
J gene: TRBJ2-7; clone size: .; D gene: .; V gene: TRBV7-2; CDR3 DNA: TGTGCCAGCAGCTTAGTCGACGGAGTCTACGAGCAGTACTTC; CDR3 protein: CASSLVDGVYEQYF
J gene: TRBJ2-3; clone size: .; D gene: .; V gene: TRBV9; CDR3 DNA: TGTGCCAGCAGCGTAGCAAAGGCCAGCGACACAGATACGCAGTATTTT; CDR3 protein: CASSVAKASDTDTQYF
J gene: TRBJ2-6; clone size: .; D gene: .; V gene: TRBV3-1; CDR3 DNA: TGTGCCAGCGCGACACGCTCTGGGGCCAACGTCCTGACTTTC; CDR3 protein: CASATRSGANVLTF